This entry features one TCR beta chain sequence. The data are from a study of blood T cell repertoires in COVID-19. Whole-study context: Acute and convalescent COVID-19 specimens originated in the United States, Italy and Spain. Nucleic acid was either cDNA or gDNA, and it came from T cells, B-cell-depleted T cells, or PBMCs.

The germline V and J ends were trimmed by 1 base and 5 bases, with 13 bases remaining between them. Germline CDR1 reads SGHKS; CDR2 reads YYEKEE (reference sequence). The CDR3 is 16 amino acids. Under the authors' procedure: Amplifying reference gene primers gave estimates of nucleated cell counts. Sequencing was performed with immunoSEQ multiplex PCR; in TCRdb, only in-frame clones are kept and a portion is missing. V and J calls and clone size are given by that table; D and trimming were obtained from the DNA. The sample consists of approximately 110,000 clones, around 90% of them appearing once. The sequencing sample was made of peripheral blood. This TCR was recovered from a woman aged 50 to 60 with active or convalescent COVID-19. The chain is built from TRBV5-5 and TRBJ1-6; the D is unclear. The CDR3 here is CASSLWESLNNSPLHF. CDR3 sequence (DNA): TGTGCCAGCAGCTTGTGGGAGAGTTTGAATAATTCACCCCTCCACTTT. The full variable domain, its missing parts supplied by reference TRBV5-5 and TRBJ1-6, is DAGVTQSPTHLIKTRGQQVTLRCSPISGHKSVSWYQQVLGQGPQFIFQYYEKEERGRGNFPDRFSARQFPNYSSELNVNALLLGDSALYLCASSLWESLNNSPLHFGNGTRLTVT.